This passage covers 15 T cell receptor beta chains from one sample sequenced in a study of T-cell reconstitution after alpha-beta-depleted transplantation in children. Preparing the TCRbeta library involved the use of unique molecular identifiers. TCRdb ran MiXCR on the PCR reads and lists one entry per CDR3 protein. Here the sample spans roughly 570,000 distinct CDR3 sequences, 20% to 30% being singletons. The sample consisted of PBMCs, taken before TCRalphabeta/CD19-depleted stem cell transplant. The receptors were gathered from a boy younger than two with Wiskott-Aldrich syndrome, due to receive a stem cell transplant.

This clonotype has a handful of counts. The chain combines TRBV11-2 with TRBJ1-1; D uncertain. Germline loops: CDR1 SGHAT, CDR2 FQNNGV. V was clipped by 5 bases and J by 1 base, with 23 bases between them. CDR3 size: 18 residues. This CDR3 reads CASSIYLLRVSGNTEAFF. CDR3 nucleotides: TGTGCCAGCAGCATCTATCTTTTAAGGGTTAGCGGGAACACTGAAGCTTTCTTT. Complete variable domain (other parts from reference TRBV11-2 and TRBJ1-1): EAGVAQSPRYKIIEKRQSVAFWCNPISGHATLYWYQQILGQGPKLLIQFQNNGVVDDSQLPKDRFSAERLKGVDSTLKIQPAKLEDSAVYLCASSIYLLRVSGNTEAFFGQGTRLTVV.

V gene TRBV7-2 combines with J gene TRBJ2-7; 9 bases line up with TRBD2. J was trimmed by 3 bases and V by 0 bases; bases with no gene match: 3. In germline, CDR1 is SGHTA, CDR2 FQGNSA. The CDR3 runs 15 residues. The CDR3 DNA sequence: TGTGCCAGCAGCTTAGCAGCGGGAGGTTACTACGAGCAGTACTTC. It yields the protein CASSLAAGGYYEQYF.

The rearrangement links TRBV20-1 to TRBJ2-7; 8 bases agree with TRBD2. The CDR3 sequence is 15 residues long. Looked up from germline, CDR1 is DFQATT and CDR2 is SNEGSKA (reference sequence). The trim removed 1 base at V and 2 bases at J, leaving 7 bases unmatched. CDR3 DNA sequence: TGCAGTGCTAGAGGGACCCTAGCGGGTACCTACGAGCAGTACTTC. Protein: CSARGTLAGTYEQYF.

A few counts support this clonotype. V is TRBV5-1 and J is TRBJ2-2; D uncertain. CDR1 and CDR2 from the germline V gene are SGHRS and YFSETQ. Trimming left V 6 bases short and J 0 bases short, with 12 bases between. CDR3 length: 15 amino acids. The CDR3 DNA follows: TGCGCCAGCACTACAGACCCGGCGAACACCGGGGAGCTGTTTTTT. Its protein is CASTTDPANTGELFF.

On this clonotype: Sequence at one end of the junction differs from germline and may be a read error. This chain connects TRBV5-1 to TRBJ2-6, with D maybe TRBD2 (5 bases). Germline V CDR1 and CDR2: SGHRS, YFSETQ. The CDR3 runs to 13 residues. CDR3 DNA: TGTGCCAGCACTAGCTCTGGGGCCAACGTCCTGACTTTC. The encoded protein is CASTSSGANVLTF.

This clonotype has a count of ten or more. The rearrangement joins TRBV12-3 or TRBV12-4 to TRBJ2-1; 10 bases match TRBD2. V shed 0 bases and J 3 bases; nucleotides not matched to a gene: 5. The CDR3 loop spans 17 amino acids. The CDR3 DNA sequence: TGTGCCAGCAGTTTAGCGAGGACTAGCGGAAGCTACAATGAGCAGTTCTTC. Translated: CASSLARTSGSYNEQFF.

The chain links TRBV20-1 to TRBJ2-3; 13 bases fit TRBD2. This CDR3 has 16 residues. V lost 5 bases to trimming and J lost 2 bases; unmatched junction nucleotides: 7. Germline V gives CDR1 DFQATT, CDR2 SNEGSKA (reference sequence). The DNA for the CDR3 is TGCAGTGCTTTGTTACTAGCGGGAGGGACCACAGATACGCAGTATTTT. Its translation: CSALLLAGGTTDTQYF.

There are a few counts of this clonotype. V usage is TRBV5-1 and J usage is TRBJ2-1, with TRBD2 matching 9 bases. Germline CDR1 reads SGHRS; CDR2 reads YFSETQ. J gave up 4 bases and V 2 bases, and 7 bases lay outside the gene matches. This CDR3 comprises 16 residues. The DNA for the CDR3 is TGCGCCAGCAGCTTCCTAGCGGGACAGCGATACAATGAGCAGTTCTTC. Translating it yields CASSFLAGQRYNEQFF.

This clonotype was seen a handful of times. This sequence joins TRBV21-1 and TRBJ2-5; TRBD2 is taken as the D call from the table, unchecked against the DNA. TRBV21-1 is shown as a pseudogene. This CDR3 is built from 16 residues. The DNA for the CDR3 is TGTGCCAGCAGCACAGCGGGAGGAATGTTAAAAGAGACCCAGTACTTC. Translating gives CASSTAGGMLKETQYF.

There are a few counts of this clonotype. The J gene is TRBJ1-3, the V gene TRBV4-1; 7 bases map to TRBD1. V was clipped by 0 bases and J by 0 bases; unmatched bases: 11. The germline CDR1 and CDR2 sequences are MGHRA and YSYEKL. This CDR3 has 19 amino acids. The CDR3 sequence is CASSQESGDSVSSGNTIYF. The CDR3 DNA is TGCGCCAGCAGCCAAGAAAGCGGGGACAGTGTAAGCTCTGGAAACACCATATATTTT.

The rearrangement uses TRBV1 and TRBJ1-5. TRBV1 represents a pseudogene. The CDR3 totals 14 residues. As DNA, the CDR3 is TGCACCAGCAGCCGAGGGTCCGACCATCAGCCCCAGCATTTT. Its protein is CTSSRGSDHQPQHF.

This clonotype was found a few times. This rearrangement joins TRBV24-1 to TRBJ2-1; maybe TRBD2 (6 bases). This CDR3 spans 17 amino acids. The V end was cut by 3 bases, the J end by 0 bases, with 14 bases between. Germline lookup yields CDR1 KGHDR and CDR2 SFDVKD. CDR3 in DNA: TGTGCCACCAGTGATACTGGACGGGAGAGCTCCTACAATGAGCAGTTCTTC. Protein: CATSDTGRESSYNEQFF.

Here the CDR3 reads CASSLGQGILGETQYF. DNA of the CDR3: TGCGCCAGCAGCTTGGGACAGGGGATACTAGGAGAGACCCAGTACTTC. The chain employs TRBV5-1 and TRBJ2-5, with 8 nucleotides matching TRBD1. The CDR3 has 16 residues. Germline V gene sequence: CDR1 SGHRS, CDR2 YFSETQ. The trim removed 0 bases at V and 4 bases at J, leaving 8 bases unmatched.

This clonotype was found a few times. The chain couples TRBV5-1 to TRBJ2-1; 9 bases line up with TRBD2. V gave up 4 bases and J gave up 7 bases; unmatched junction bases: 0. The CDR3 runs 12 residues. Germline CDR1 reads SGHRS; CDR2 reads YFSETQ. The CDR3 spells CASSTSGNEQFF. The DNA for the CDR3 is TGCGCCAGCAGCACTAGCGGGAATGAGCAGTTCTTC.

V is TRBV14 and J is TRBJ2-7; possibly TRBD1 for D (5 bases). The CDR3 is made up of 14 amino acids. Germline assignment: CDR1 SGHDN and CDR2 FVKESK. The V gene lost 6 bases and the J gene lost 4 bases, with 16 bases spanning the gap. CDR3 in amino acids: CASSPVQGSYEQYF. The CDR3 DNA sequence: TGTGCCAGCAGTCCCGTGCAGGGCTCTTACGAGCAGTACTTC.